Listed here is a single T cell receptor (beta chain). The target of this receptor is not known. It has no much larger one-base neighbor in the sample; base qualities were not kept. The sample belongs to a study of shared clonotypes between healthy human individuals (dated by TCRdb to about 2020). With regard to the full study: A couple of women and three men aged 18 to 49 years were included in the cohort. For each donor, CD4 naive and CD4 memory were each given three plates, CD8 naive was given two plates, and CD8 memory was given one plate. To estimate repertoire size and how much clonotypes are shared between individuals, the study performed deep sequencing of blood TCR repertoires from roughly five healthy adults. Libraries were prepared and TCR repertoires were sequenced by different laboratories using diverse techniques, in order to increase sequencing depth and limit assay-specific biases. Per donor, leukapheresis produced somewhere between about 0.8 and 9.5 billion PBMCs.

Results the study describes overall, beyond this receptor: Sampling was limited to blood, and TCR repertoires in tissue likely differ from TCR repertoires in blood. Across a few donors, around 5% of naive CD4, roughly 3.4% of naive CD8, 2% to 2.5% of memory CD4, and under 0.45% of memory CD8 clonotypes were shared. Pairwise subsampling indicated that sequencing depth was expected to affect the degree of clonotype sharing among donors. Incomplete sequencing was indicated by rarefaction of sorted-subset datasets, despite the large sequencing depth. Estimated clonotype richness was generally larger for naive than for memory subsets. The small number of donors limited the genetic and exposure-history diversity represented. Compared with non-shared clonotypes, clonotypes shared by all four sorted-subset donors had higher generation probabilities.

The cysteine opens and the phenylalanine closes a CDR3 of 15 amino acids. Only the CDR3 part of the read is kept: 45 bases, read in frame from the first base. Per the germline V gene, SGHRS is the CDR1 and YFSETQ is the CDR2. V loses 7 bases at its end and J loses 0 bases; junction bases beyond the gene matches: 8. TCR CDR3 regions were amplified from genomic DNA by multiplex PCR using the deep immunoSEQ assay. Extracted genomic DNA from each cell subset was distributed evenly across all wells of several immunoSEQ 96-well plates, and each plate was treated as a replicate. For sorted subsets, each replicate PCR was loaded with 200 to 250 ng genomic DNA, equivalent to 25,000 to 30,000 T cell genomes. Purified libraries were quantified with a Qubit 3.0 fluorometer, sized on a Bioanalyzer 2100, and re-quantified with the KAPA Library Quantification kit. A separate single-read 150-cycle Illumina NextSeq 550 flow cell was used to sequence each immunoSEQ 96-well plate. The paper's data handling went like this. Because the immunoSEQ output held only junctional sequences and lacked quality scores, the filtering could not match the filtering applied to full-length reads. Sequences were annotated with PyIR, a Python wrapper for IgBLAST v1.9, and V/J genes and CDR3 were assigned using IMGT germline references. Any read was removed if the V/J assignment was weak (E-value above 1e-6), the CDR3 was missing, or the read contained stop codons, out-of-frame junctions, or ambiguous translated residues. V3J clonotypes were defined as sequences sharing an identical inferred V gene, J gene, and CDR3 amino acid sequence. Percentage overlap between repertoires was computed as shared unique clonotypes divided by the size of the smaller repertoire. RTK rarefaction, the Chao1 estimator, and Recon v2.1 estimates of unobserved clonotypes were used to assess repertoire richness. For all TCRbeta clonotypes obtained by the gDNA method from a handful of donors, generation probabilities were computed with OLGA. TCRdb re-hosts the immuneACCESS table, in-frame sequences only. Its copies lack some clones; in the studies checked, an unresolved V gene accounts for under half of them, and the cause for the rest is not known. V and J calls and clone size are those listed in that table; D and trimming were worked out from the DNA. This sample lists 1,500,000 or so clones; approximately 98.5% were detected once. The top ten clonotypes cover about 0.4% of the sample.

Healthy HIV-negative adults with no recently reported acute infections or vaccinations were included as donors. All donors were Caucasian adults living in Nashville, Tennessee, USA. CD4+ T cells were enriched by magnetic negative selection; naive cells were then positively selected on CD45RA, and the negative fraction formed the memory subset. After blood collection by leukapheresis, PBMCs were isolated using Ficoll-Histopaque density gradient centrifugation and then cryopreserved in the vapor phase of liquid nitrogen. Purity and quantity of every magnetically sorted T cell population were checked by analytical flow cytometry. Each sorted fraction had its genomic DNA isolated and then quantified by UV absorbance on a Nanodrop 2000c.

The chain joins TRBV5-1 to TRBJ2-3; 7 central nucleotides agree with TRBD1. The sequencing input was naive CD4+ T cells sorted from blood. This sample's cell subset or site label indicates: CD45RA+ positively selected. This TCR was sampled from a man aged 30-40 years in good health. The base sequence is TGCGCCAGCGGCAACCGGGACAGTAGCACAGATACGCAGTATTTT. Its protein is CASGNRDSSTDTQYF.